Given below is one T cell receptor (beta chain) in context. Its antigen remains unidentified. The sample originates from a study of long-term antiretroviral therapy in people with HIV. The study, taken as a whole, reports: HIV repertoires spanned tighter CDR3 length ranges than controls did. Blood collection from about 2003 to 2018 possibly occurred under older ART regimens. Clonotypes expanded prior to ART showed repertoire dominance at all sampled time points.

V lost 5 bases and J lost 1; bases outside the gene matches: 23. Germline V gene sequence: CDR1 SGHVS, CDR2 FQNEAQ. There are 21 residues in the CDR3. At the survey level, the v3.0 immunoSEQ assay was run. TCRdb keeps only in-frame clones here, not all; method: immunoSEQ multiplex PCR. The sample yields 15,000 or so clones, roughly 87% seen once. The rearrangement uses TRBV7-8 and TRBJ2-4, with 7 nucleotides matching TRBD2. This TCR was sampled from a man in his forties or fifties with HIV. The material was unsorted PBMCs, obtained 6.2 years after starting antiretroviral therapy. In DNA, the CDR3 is TGTGCCAGCAGCCCCGCCCGCAGCTTCGGGGAGGTCGGGAGGGCCAAAAACATTCAGTACTTC. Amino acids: CASSPARSFGEVGRAKNIQYF.